Following are 27 T cell receptor beta chains from one sample sequenced in a study of T cells in Graves' hyperthyroidism and ophthalmopathy. Amplification of TCR beta CDR3 regions used RNA as the template. Primed by the HTBI set, a first-round RT-PCR was run on the TCR CDR3. TCRdb fed the multiplex PCR reads into MiXCR, producing one record per CDR3 protein. Among a few hundred thousand distinct CDR3 sequences listed, 20% were seen once. Sequencing was done on a sample of blood. Receptors originate from a man between 18 and 29 years old with Graves' hyperthyroidism.

This clonotype occurred a few times. This chain joins TRBV9 and TRBJ2-7; TRBD1 agrees at 9 bases. V lost 7 bases and J lost 0; bases outside the gene matches: 8. Per the germline V gene, CDR1 is SGDLS and CDR2 is YYNGEE. This CDR3 contains 15 residues. Here the CDR3 reads CASCLGQGSSYEQYF. CDR3 DNA sequence: TGTGCCAGCTGCCTCGGACAGGGGAGCTCCTACGAGCAGTACTTC.

The table lists this clonotype with many counts. V and J are TRBV28 and TRBJ1-5, with D possibly being TRBD1 (6 bases). The germline V gene encodes CDR1 MDHEN and CDR2 SYDVKM. CDR3 length: 14 amino acids. The V and J ends lost 7 bases and 8 bases respectively, with 18 bases between them. CDR3 coding DNA: TGTGCCAGCACCCAATGGGGGGCTGAAGAGCCCCAGCATTTT. Encoded protein: CASTQWGAEEPQHF.

This clonotype was seen many times. The chain carries TRBV11-2 and TRBJ1-2, with a weak D call TRBD1 (6 bases). The CDR3 totals 15 residues. The V gene's germline CDR1 is SGHAT and CDR2 FQNNGV. The V and J ends lost 4 bases and 3 bases respectively, with 15 bases between them. The CDR3 nucleotides read TGTGCCAGCAGCTCCGAGGGGGGCTCTGACTATGGCTACACCTTC. Protein product: CASSSEGGSDYGYTF.

The table lists this clonotype with many counts. A read error is possible here, since a much larger clone lies one base away. The chain has TRBV28 and TRBJ1-2; D is undetermined. CDR1 and CDR2 from the germline V gene are MDHEN and SYDVKM. The CDR3 length is 15 residues. V shed 2 bases and J shed 1 base, with 11 bases lying between them. CDR3 protein: CASSLAARSNYGYTF. As DNA, the CDR3 is TGTGCCAGCAGTTTAGCCGCCAGGAGTAACTATGGCTACACCTTC.

This clonotype appeared many times. V usage is TRBV7-8 and J usage is TRBJ1-1; D unresolved. Germline-derived CDR1 and CDR2 are SGHVS and FQNEAQ. CDR3 length equals 14 residues. Trimming cost V 5 bases and J 4 bases, with 14 bases left between them. DNA of the CDR3: TGTGCCAGCAGCGTACACCTACAAAGCACTGAAGCTTTCTTT. Protein: CASSVHLQSTEAFF.

As for this clonotype: The CDR3 does not close with the conserved phenylalanine or tryptophan, likely indicating a read error. It is unclear where the CDR3 begins or ends on the DNA, so no DNA is shown, and the CDR3 is as TCRdb lists it. The chain recombines TRBV12-3 or TRBV12-4 with TRBJ1-1; TRBD1 was called by the table and not checked on the DNA. Ends included, the CDR3 has 12 residues. The CDR3 loop is CASSLRGTEACL.

Many counts were recorded for this clonotype. The V call is TRBV6-5, the J call TRBJ1-3; unclear D gene. V shed 0 bases and J shed 3 bases, with 12 bases lying between them. This CDR3 has 16 amino acids. Germline assignment: CDR1 MNHEY and CDR2 SVGAGI. The DNA for the CDR3 is TGTGCCAGCAGTTACTCGTCGTCAGGAGTTGGAAACACCATATATTTT. As protein: CASSYSSSGVGNTIYF.

This clonotype has ten or more counts. The chain joins TRBV29-1 to TRBJ1-2, with D tentatively TRBD1 (5 bases). Trimming stripped 5 bases from V and 8 bases from J, with 12 bases between. Germline V lookup: CDR1 SQVTM, CDR2 ANQGSEA. The length of the CDR3 is 11 residues. This CDR3 reads CSVWAGTGYTF. The CDR3 DNA reads as TGCAGCGTTTGGGCAGGGACCGGCTACACCTTC.

The rearrangement links TRBV20-1 to TRBJ1-1; D ambiguous. Germline loops: CDR1 DFQATT, CDR2 SNEGSKA (reference sequence). The CDR3 sequence is 14 residues long. Trimming cost V 2 bases and J 0 bases, with 10 bases left between them. The CDR3 loop is CSARPDGMNTEAFF. CDR3 sequence (DNA): TGCAGTGCTAGACCCGACGGGATGAACACTGAAGCTTTCTTT.

In its sample, this clonotype was seen many times. This chain joins TRBV5-1 and TRBJ2-5; 12 positions agree with TRBD2. The CDR3 extends over 16 amino acids. The V and J ends lost 3 bases and 4 bases, in that order; junction bases with no gene match: 7. Germline V lookup: CDR1 SGHRS, CDR2 YFSETQ. The CDR3 sequence is CASSSWTSGAGETQYF. CDR3 in DNA: TGCGCCAGCAGCTCTTGGACTAGCGGGGCCGGAGAGACCCAGTACTTC.

This clonotype was picked up a small number of times. The J gene is TRBJ1-1, the V gene TRBV11-1, with 7 nucleotides matching TRBD1. Germline loops: CDR1 SGHAT, CDR2 FQDESV (reference sequence). CDR3 length: 16 amino acids. Trimming took 5 bases from V and 0 from J; bases not matched to a gene: 9. The CDR3 loop reads CASSASGTALNTEAFF. As DNA, the CDR3 is TGTGCCAGCAGCGCCTCCGGGACAGCCCTGAACACTGAAGCTTTCTTT.

This clonotype was found many times. CDR3 bases: TGTGCCGCGATCGACAGTGTTTCCTACGAGCAGTACTTC. Protein: CAAIDSVSYEQYF. The V call is TRBV6-5, the J call TRBJ2-7; D may be TRBD1 (5 bases). Trimming pared 11 bases from V and 1 base from J, leaving 15 bases between. The CDR3 totals 13 residues. CDR1 is MNHEY, CDR2 SVGAGI, per germline.

This clonotype was recorded many times. This chain connects TRBV20-1 to TRBJ1-1; D possibly corresponds to TRBD1 (5 bases). Germline loops: CDR1 DFQATT, CDR2 SNEGSKA (reference sequence). V was cut by 6 bases and J by 3 bases, with 8 bases left in between. CDR3 size: 11 residues. This chain's CDR3 is CSARDYTEAFF. DNA for the CDR3: TGCAGTGCAAGGGACTACACTGAAGCTTTCTTT.

This clonotype was recorded many times. The chain is built from TRBV6-1 and TRBJ1-1; D remains unclear. The CDR3 loop spans 13 amino acids. Germline lookup yields CDR1 MNHNS and CDR2 SASEGT. The V gene lost 6 bases and the J gene lost 5 bases, with 13 bases spanning the gap. Here the CDR3 DNA reads TGTGCCAGCAGCCCGACGGCTTTTACTGAAGCTTTCTTT. Translating gives CASSPTAFTEAFF.

This clonotype was seen at least ten times. This chain uses TRBV12-3 or TRBV12-4 with TRBJ2-7; D assignment may be TRBD1 or TRBD2 (5 bases each). V shed 5 bases and J shed 0 bases, with 17 bases lying between them. This CDR3 is 16 amino acids long. Written as DNA, the CDR3 is TGTGCCAGCAGTAGCCGGGGAAGGACATACTCCTACGAGCAGTACTTC. Its translation: CASSSRGRTYSYEQYF.

This clonotype has just a few counts. The V and J genes are TRBV5-1 and TRBJ1-1, with TRBD1 matching over 9 bases. The CDR3 contains 15 residues. Germline CDR1 reads SGHRS; CDR2 reads YFSETQ. V lost 0 bases, J lost 5 bases, and 5 bases stayed unmatched. In DNA, the CDR3 is TGCGCCAGCAGCTTGGCCGGGACAGGGAGGACTGAAGCTTTCTTT. This sequence encodes CASSLAGTGRTEAFF.

This clonotype came up many times. This chain uses TRBV7-2 with TRBJ2-7; the D is unclear. This CDR3 has 12 residues. The ends were cut back, 1 base at V and 6 bases at J, with 7 bases in the middle. CDR1 is SGHTA and CDR2 is FQGNSA in the germline V gene. The CDR3 reads CASSLGSLEQYF. The DNA of the CDR3 is TGTGCCAGCAGCTTAGGCAGTCTCGAGCAGTACTTC.

The rearrangement uses TRBV12-3 or TRBV12-4 and TRBJ1-2; D is possibly TRBD1 (5 bases). The CDR3 covers 15 residues. Trimming removed 6 bases at V and 0 bases at J, with 14 bases between. Here the CDR3 reads CASSHLGGANYGYTF. The CDR3 DNA is TGTGCCAGCAGCCATCTGGGAGGGGCTAACTATGGCTACACCTTC.

This clonotype was seen ten or more times. V usage is TRBV27 and J usage is TRBJ2-7; D call uncertain. Trimming removed 0 bases at V and 3 bases at J, with 6 bases between. CDR3 length equals 13 residues. CDR1 and CDR2 from the germline V gene are MNHEY and SMNVEV (reference sequence). The CDR3: CASSLSTDYEQYF. The DNA for the CDR3 is TGTGCCAGCAGTTTATCAACGGACTACGAGCAGTACTTC.

This clonotype was detected ten times or more. The genes are TRBV12-5 and TRBJ1-1; the D is unclear. V gave up 5 bases and J gave up 11 bases, with 15 bases separating them. The CDR3 totals 12 residues. CDR1 is LGHNT, CDR2 FRNRAP, per germline. In DNA, the CDR3 is TGTGCTAGTGGTCTGGACCGATCGGGGGCTTTCTTT. It translates to CASGLDRSGAFF.

This clonotype was counted between two and nine times. J is TRBJ1-1 and V is TRBV20-1; D is perhaps TRBD1 (5 bases). V was clipped by 3 bases and J by 3 bases, with 14 bases between them. The germline gives CDR1 DFQATT, CDR2 SNEGSKA (reference sequence). The length of the CDR3 is 14 residues. The CDR3 nucleotides are TGCAGTGCTAGGCCCTTCGCGGGGGACACTGAAGCTTTCTTT. Encoded protein: CSARPFAGDTEAFF.

The table lists this clonotype with many counts. The chain employs TRBV7-6 and TRBJ2-7; possibly TRBD2 for D (7 bases). Germline lookup yields CDR1 SGHVS and CDR2 FNYEAQ. V was cut by 6 bases and J by 3 bases, with 18 bases left in between. The CDR3 is 15 residues long. The CDR3 nucleotides are TGTGCCAGCAGTACCTTTGGGGGGGGCGGCTACGAGCAGTACTTC. It translates to CASSTFGGGGYEQYF. The variable domain in full, completed from reference TRBV7-6 and TRBJ2-7, reads GAGVSQSPRYKVTKRGQDVALRCDPISGHVSLYWYRQALGQGPEFLTYFNYEAQQDKSGLPNDRFSAERPEGSISTLTIQRTEQRDSAMYRCASSTFGGGGYEQYFGPGTRLTVT.

This clonotype was detected ten times or more. V and J are TRBV12-3 or TRBV12-4 and TRBJ1-3; D remains unclear. Trimming shortened V by 3 bases and J by 4 bases, and 7 bases separated the two germline ends. This CDR3 has 13 amino acids. Here the CDR3 DNA reads TGTGCCAGCAGTTTCTCGGTCGGAAACACCATATATTTT. Protein: CASSFSVGNTIYF.

This clonotype was counted between two and nine times. This chain uses TRBV24-1 with TRBJ2-7; a possible D gene is TRBD1 (6 bases). This CDR3 spans 16 amino acids. Germline CDR1 and CDR2: KGHDR and SFDVKD. Trimming pared 4 bases from V and 6 bases from J, leaving 21 bases between. The CDR3 is CATSDPWGHYYSEQYF. In DNA form, the CDR3 reads TGTGCCACCAGTGACCCTTGGGGGCACTACTACTCCGAGCAGTACTTC.

This clonotype showed up just a few times. This could be a read error, since a much larger clone is one nucleotide away. The chain is built from TRBV7-7 and TRBJ2-5; tentatively, D is TRBD1 (5 bases). The CDR3 consists of 13 residues. In germline, CDR1 is SSHAT, CDR2 FNYEAQ (reference sequence). The CDR3, as DNA: TGTGCCAGCAGCCCCGACAGACAAGAGACCAAGTACTTC. Translated: CASSPDRQETKYF.

The V call is TRBV6-2 or TRBV6-3, the J call TRBJ1-2, with TRBD1 as a possible D gene (6 bases). Germline V gene data show CDR1 as MNHEY and CDR2 as SVGEGT. CDR3 length equals 20 residues. V lost 5 bases, J lost 5 bases, and 33 bases lay in between. CDR3 sequence (DNA): TGTGCCAGCAGTCGCTTACTCTCAACCCGGGACAAAGCGACCGAATATGGCTACACCTTC. Residues: CASSRLLSTRDKATEYGYTF.

This chain connects TRBV28 to TRBJ2-6; D remains unclear. This CDR3 has 15 amino acids. CDR1 and CDR2 (germline): MDHEN, SYDVKM. Deletions cut 1 base from V and 0 bases from J, with 4 bases between. The CDR3 coding sequence is TGTGCCAGCAGTTTATTCTTCTCTGGGGCCAACGTCCTGACTTTC. It is translated as CASSLFFSGANVLTF.